This T cell receptor (beta chain) came from a study of regulatory T cells in long-lasting Graves disease. Library construction for TCR beta used iRepertoire HTBI primers and Arm-PCR of CDR3 regions. From the multiplex PCR reads, TCRdb called clonotypes with MiXCR, one entry per CDR3 protein. The sample yields roughly 500,000 distinct CDR3 sequences, about 14% seen once. This clonotype has more than one count but fewer than ten. Time point specified: newly diagnosed GD, antithyroid drugs for less than 3 months. Following extraction of RNA from PBMCs, that RNA was used to make the TCR library. These same data were also listed under a study on T cells in Graves' hyperthyroidism and ophthalmopathy.

The source was peripheral blood mononuclear cells (PBMCs), collected at new diagnosis, from a patient treated with antithyroid drugs. This sequence was found in a woman aged 45 to 65 with Graves disease.

The CDR3 DNA sequence: TGCAGTGCTAGAGCCCTAGCGCTTGTCTACACAGATACGCAGTATTTT. It codes for CSARALALVYTDTQYF. This chain uses TRBV20-1 with TRBJ2-3; possible D gene TRBD2, 6 bases. V lost 1 base and J lost 2, with 16 bases in between. CDR3 size: 16 residues. Germline assignment: CDR1 DFQATT and CDR2 SNEGSKA (reference sequence).